This T cell receptor (beta chain) was documented in a study of CD8 T cells in Susac syndrome. The T cells that were sequenced for TCR beta were CD8+ and CD4+ cells from blood. Control patients had untreated stable or active relapsing-remitting multiple sclerosis by revised McDonald criteria. TEMRA cells were enriched by FACS, and CD4+ and CD8+ T cells were negatively isolated. The V and J ends lost 5 bases and 7 bases, in that order; junction bases with no gene match: 20. CDR1 and CDR2 (germline): LGHNA, YNFKEQ. This CDR3 comprises 18 residues. Random hexamers were used to reverse transcribe the RNA input (about 0.5 to 1 ug). Across 54 Vbeta and 13 Jbeta, TCR beta CDR3 was amplified with immunoSEQ multiplex PCR. TCRdb independently ran MiXCR on the immunoSEQ multiplex PCR reads; one entry per CDR3 protein. Of about 130,000 distinct CDR3 sequences in the sample, around 86% are singletons; the top ten hold roughly 0.5%.

The chain joins TRBV4-2 to TRBJ2-1; TRBD1 agrees at 7 bases. The TCR originated in a human donor with multiple sclerosis. The specimen sequenced was CD8+ T cells from PBMCs. CDR3 DNA: TGTGCCAGCAGCTCACCGGCGACAGGGAACACCGTAAGGAATGAGCAGTTCTTC. Translated, it gives CASSSPATGNTVRNEQFF.